What follows describes a single T cell receptor beta chain. This entry is derived from a study of cytomegalovirus exposure and HLA in healthy donors. The PCR used 60 Vbeta and 13 Jbeta primers. Clones were read by immunoSEQ multiplex PCR, and TCRdb kept only the in-frame ones, dropping some. The profile shows more than 130,000 clones, about 80% of them singletons. V was pared by 4 bases and J by 4 bases, with 13 bases between. Looked up from germline, CDR1 is MGHRA and CDR2 is YSYEKL. There are 14 residues in the CDR3. This chain links TRBV4-1 with TRBJ1-1; D gene ambiguous. Sequenced sample: PBMCs. The TCR comes from a man aged 35-49 years in good health and CMV-seropositive. CDR3 coding DNA: TGCGCCAGCAGCCTGAACCCGGGAGGCACTGAAGCTTTCTTT. This gives the protein CASSLNPGGTEAFF.